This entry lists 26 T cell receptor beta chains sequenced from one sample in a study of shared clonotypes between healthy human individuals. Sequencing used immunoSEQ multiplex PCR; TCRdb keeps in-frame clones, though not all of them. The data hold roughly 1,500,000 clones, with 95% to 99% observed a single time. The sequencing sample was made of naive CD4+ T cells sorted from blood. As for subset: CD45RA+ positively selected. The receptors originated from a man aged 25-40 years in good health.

The CDR3 sequence is CASSADRGTEAFF. DNA for the CDR3: TGTGCCAGCAGCGCGGACAGGGGAACTGAAGCTTTCTTT. The rearrangement links TRBV7-8 to TRBJ1-1; TRBD1 aligns across 9 bases. This CDR3 spans 13 amino acids. With 5 bases clipped from V and 5 bases from J, the junction kept 3 bases outside the gene matches. CDR1 SGHVS and CDR2 FQNEAQ come from the germline V gene.

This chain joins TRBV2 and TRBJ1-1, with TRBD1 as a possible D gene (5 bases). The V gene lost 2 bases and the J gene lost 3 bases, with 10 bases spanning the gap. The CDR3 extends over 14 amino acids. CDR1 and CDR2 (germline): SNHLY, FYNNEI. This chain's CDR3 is CASSERSGDTEAFF. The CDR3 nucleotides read TGTGCCAGCAGTGAAAGGTCGGGGGACACTGAAGCTTTCTTT.

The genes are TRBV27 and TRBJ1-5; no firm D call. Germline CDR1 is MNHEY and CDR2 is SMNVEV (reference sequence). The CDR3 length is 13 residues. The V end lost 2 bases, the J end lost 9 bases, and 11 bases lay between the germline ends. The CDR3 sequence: CASSLTRSSPQHF. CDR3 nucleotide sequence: TGTGCCAGCAGTTTAACCAGGTCATCGCCCCAGCATTTT.

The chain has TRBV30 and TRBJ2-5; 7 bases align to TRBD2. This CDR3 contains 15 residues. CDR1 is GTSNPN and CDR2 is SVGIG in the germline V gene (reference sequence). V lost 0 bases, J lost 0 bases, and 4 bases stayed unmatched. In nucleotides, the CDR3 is TGTGCCTGGAGTGTACATAGCGGGTACCAAGAGACCCAGTACTTC. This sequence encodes CAWSVHSGYQETQYF.

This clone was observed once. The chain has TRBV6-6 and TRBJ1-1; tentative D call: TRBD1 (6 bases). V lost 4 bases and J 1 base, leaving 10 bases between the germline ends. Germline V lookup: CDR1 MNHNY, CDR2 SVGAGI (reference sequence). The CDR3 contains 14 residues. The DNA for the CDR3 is TGTGCCAGCAGTTTATTAGGGGGGAACACTGAAGCTTTCTTT. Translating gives CASSLLGGNTEAFF.

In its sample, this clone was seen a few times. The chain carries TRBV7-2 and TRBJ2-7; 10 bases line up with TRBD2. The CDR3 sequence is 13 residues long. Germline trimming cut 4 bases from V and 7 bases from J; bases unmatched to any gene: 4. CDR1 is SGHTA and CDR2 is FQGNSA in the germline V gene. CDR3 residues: CASSSQAGGEQYF. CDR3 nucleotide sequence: TGTGCCAGCAGCTCCCAAGCGGGAGGGGAGCAGTACTTC. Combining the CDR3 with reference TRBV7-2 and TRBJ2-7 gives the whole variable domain GAGVSQSPSNKVTEKGKDVELRCDPISGHTALYWYRQSLGQGLEFLIYFQGNSAPDKSGLPSDRFSAERTGGSVSTLTIQRTQQEDSAVYLCASSSQAGGEQYFGPGTRLTVT.

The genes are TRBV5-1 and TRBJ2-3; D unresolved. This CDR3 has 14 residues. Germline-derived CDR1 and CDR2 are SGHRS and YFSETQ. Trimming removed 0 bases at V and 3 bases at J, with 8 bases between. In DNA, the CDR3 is TGCGCCAGCAGCTTGGTGCTGGGGACAGATACGCAGTATTTT. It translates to CASSLVLGTDTQYF. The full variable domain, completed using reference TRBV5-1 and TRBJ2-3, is KAGVTQTPRYLIKTRGQQVTLSCSPISGHRSVSWYQQTPGQGLQFLFEYFSETQRNKGNFPGRFSGRQFSNSRSEMNVSTLELGDSALYLCASSLVLGTDTQYFGPGTRLTVL.

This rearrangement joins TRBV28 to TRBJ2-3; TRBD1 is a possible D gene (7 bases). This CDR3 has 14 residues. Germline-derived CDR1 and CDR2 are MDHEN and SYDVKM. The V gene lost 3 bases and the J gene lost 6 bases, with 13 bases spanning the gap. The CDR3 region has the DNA TGTGCCAGCAGTTTCTTACAGGGGAGGGATACGCAGTATTTT. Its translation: CASSFLQGRDTQYF. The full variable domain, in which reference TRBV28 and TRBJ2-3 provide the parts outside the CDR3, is DVKVTQSSRYLVKRTGEKVFLECVQDMDHENMFWYRQDPGLGLRLIYFSYDVKMKEKGDIPEGYSVSREKKERFSLILESASTNQTSMYLCASSFLQGRDTQYFGPGTRLTVL.

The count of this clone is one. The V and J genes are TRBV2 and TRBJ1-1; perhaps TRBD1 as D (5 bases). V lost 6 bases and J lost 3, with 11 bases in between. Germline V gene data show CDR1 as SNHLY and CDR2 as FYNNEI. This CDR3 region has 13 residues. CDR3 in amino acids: CASRDRRDTEAFF. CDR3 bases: TGTGCCAGCAGAGACAGAAGAGACACTGAAGCTTTCTTT.

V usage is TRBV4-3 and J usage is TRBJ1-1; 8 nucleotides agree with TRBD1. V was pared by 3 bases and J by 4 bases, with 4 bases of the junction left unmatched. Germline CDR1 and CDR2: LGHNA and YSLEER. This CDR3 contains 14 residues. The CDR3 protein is CASSHGQGITEAFF. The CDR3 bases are TGCGCCAGCAGCCACGGACAGGGCATCACTGAAGCTTTCTTT.

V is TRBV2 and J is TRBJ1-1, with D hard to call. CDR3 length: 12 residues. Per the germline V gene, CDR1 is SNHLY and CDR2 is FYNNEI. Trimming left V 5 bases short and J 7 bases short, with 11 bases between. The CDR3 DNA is TGTGCCAGCAGTTACGGATCGGGTGAAGCTTTCTTT. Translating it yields CASSYGSGEAFF.

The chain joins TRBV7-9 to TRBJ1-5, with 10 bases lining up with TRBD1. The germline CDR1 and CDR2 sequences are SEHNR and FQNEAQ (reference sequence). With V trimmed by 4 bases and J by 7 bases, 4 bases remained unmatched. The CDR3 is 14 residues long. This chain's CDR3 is CASSSGTGVQPQHF. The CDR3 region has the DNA TGTGCCAGCAGCTCCGGGACAGGGGTCCAGCCCCAGCATTTT.

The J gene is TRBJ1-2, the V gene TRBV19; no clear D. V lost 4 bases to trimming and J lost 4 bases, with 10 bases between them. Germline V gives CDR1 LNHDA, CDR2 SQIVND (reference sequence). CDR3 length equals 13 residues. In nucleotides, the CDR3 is TGTGCCAGTAGTAAGGCGGCGTCCTATGGCTACACCTTC. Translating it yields CASSKAASYGYTF.

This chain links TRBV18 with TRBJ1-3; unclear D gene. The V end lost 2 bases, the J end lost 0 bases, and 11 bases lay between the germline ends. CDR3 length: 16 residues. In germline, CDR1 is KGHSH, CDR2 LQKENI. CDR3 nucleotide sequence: TGTGCCAGCTCACCATCGGTCGGGGTCTCTGGAAACACCATATATTTT. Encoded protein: CASSPSVGVSGNTIYF. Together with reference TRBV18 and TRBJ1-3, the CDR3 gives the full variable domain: NAGVMQNPRHLVRRRGQEARLRCSPMKGHSHVYWYRQLPEEGLKFMVYLQKENIIDESGMPKERFSAEFPKEGPSILRIQQVVRGDSAAYFCASSPSVGVSGNTIYFGEGSWLTVV.

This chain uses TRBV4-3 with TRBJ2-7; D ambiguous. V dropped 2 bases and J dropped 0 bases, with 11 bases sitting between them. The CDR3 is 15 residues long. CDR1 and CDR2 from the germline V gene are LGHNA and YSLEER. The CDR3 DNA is TGCGCCAGCAGCCAAAGGATTTCTAGCTCCTACGAGCAGTACTTC. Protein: CASSQRISSSYEQYF.

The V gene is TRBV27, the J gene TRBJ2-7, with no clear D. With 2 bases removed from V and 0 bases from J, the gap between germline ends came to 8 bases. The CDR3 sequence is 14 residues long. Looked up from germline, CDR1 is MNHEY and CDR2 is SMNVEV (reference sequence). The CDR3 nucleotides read TGTGCCAGCAGTTTACAGGATTCCTCCTACGAGCAGTACTTC. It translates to CASSLQDSSYEQYF.

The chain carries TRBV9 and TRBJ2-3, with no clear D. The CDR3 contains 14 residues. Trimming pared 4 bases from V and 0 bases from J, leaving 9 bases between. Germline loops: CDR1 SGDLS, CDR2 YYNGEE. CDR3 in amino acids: CASSPSTSTDTQYF. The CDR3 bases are TGTGCCAGCAGCCCGAGCACTAGCACAGATACGCAGTATTTT.

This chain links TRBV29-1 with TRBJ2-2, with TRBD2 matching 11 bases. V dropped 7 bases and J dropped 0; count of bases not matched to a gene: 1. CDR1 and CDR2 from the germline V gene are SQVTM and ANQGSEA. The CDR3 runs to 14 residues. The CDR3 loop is CSAGLAANTGELFF. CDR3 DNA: TGCAGCGCGGGACTAGCGGCGAACACCGGGGAGCTGTTTTTT.

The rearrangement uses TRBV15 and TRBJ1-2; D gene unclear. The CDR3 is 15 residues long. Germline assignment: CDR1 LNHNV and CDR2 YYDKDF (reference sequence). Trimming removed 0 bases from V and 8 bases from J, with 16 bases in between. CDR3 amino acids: CATSRDGETPGGYTF. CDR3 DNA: TGTGCCACCAGCAGAGATGGGGAGACGCCTGGGGGCTACACCTTC. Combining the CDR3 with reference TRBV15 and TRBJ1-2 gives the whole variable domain DAMVIQNPRYQVTQFGKPVTLSCSQTLNHNVMYWYQQKSSQAPKLLFHYYDKDFNNEADTPDNFQSRRPNTSFCFLDIRSPGLGDTAMYLCATSRDGETPGGYTFGSGTRLTVV.

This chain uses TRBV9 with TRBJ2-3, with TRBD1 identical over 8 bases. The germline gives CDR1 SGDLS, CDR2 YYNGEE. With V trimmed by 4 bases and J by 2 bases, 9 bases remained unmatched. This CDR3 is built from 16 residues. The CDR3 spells CASSLYDRGLTDTQYF. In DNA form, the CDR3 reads TGTGCCAGCAGCCTTTATGACAGGGGACTCACAGATACGCAGTATTTT.

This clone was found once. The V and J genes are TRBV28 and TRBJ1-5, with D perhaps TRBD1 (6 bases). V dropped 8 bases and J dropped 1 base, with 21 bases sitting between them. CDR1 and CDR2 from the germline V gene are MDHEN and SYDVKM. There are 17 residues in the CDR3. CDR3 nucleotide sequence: TGTGCCAGCCTATCCGGGGGGCAGGGTCGAAGCAATCAGCCCCAGCATTTT. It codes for CASLSGGQGRSNQPQHF.

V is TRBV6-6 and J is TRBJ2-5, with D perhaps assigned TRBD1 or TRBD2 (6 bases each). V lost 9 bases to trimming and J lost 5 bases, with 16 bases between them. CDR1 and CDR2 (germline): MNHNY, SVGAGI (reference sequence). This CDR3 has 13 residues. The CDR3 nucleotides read TGTGCCAGTGCCCTCCGGGGGCGGGAGACCCAGTACTTC. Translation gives CASALRGRETQYF.

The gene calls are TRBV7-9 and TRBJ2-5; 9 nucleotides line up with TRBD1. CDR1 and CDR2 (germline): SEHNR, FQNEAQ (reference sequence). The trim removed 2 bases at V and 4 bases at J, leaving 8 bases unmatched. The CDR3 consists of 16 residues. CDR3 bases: TGTGCCAGCAGCTTATTGACAGGGGGAATCGGAGAGACCCAGTACTTC. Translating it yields CASSLLTGGIGETQYF. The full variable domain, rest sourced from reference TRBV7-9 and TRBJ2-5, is DTGVSQNPRHKITKRGQNVTFRCDPISEHNRLYWYRQTLGQGPEFLTYFQNEAQLEKSRLLSDRFSAERPKGSFSTLEIQRTEQGDSAMYLCASSLLTGGIGETQYFGPGTRLLVL.

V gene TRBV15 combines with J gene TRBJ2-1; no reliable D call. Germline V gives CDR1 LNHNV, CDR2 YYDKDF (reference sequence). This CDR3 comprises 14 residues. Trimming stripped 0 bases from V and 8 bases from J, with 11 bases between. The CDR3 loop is CATSRDFSIDEQFF. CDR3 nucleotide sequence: TGTGCCACCAGCAGAGATTTCTCAATTGATGAGCAGTTCTTC.

The CDR3 DNA reads as TGTGCCAGCACCACTCGGGACAGGGTCAGCAACGAGCAGTACTTC. Translation: CASTTRDRVSNEQYF. The chain couples TRBV6-1 to TRBJ2-7, with 9 bases identical to TRBD1. J was trimmed by 5 bases and V by 7 bases; bases with no gene match: 12. The CDR3 is 15 residues long. The V gene's germline CDR1 is MNHNS and CDR2 SASEGT.

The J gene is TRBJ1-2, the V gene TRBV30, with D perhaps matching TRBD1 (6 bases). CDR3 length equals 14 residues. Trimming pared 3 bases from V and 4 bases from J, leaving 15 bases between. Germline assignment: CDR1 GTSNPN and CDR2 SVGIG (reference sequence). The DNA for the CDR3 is TGTGCCTGGAGACACGGGACACGGACCTATGGCTACACCTTC. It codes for CAWRHGTRTYGYTF.